This T cell receptor beta chain was captured in a study of cytomegalovirus exposure and HLA in healthy donors. Study information: T cells numbering around 190 million yielded some 120 million unique TCR beta sequences in an earlier analysis.

Use of 60 Vbeta and 13 Jbeta primers characterized the PCR. The repertoire was sequenced with immunoSEQ multiplex PCR; TCRdb's copy has only in-frame clones and lacks some. This sample has under 200,000 clones, with around 82% found just once. The study, taken as a whole, reports: Some V segments (TRBV6-2 and TRBV6-3 among them) were excluded as indistinguishable. Across all donors, roughly uniform sequencing depth was an assumption of the presence/absence analyses.

CDR1 and CDR2 (germline): MNHEY, SVGAGI. The length of the CDR3 is 15 residues. V lost 6 bases and J lost 6, with 21 bases in between. Concerning this clone: Its antigen is as yet unknown.

V is TRBV6-5 and J is TRBJ2-7; tentative D call: TRBD2 (5 bases). The clonotype originates from a boy younger than 18 in good health and CMV-seronegative. The material sequenced was PBMCs. CDR3 bases: TGTGCCAGCAGCCTAAGGTCCGGGGTATCGGGCGAGCAGTACTTC. As protein: CASSLRSGVSGEQYF.